Listed here are 16 T cell receptor beta chains from one sample, sequenced in a study of beta chain features in type 1 diabetes. The authors reverse transcribed all of the isolated RNA, so sequencing captured expressed TCRB transcripts. Sequenced by immunoSEQ multiplex PCR; TCRdb stores in-frame clones only, minus some. The sample yields almost 350,000 clones, roughly 8% seen once. Sequencing was performed on central memory CD4+ T cells from blood. The origin of the receptors is a young woman in good health.

This clone was seen a few times. This chain joins TRBV7-2 and TRBJ2-1, with D possibly TRBD2 on 5 matching bases. Trimming removed 5 bases from V and 7 bases from J, with 18 bases in between. In germline, CDR1 is SGHTA, CDR2 FQGNSA. CDR3 length: 15 amino acids. The CDR3 DNA follows: TGTGCCAGCAGCCCCGTCGCCCGTACGGGGAATGAGCAGTTCTTC. Translated, it gives CASSPVARTGNEQFF.

This clone was seen at least ten times. The chain joins TRBV7-6 to TRBJ2-7, with 7 bases aligning to TRBD1. The CDR3 runs 14 residues. Looked up from germline, CDR1 is SGHVS and CDR2 is FNYEAQ. V shed 5 bases and J 3 bases; nucleotides not matched to a gene: 7. CDR3 loop: CASSPTRQGYEQYF. CDR3 nucleotide sequence: TGTGCCAGCAGCCCTACGAGACAGGGCTACGAGCAGTACTTC.

The gene calls are TRBV28 and TRBJ2-1, with D uncertain. V was trimmed by 1 base and J by 6 bases, leaving 4 bases between them. Germline values: CDR1 MDHEN, CDR2 SYDVKM. The length of the CDR3 is 12 residues. This CDR3 reads CASSLLGNEQFF. The CDR3 bases are TGTGCCAGCAGTTTATTAGGCAATGAGCAGTTCTTC.

CDR3 nucleotides: TGTGCCAGCAGCGTAAGTCCGGCAGATACGCAGTATTTT. The encoded protein is CASSVSPADTQYF. The V call is TRBV9, the J call TRBJ2-3; D is uncertain. The CDR3 has 13 amino acids. V lost 1 base and J 4 bases, leaving 7 bases between the germline ends. The germline V gene encodes CDR1 SGDLS and CDR2 YYNGEE.

In this sample, this clone turned up a few times. V and J are TRBV7-2 and TRBJ2-5; D may be TRBD2 (6 bases). V was clipped by 2 bases and J by 5 bases, with 9 bases between them. The V gene's germline CDR1 is SGHTA and CDR2 FQGNSA. The CDR3 spans 13 residues. The CDR3 DNA sequence: TGTGCCAGCAGCTTAACGGGAGTGGAGACCCAGTACTTC. It encodes CASSLTGVETQYF.

This clone appeared a few times. V is TRBV7-8 and J is TRBJ2-1; no firm D call. This CDR3 is 11 amino acids long. Trimming took off 5 bases at V and 5 bases at J, with 4 bases between the two ends. From germline, CDR1 is SGHVS and CDR2 FQNEAQ. The CDR3 nucleotides are TGTGCCAGCAGCGCCCACAATGAGCAGTTCTTC. As protein: CASSAHNEQFF.

This rearrangement joins TRBV7-2 to TRBJ2-3; the D gene is possibly TRBD1 (6 bases). V lost 4 bases, J lost 2 bases, and 10 bases lay in between. CDR1 and CDR2 from the germline V gene are SGHTA and FQGNSA. The CDR3 is 14 residues long. The DNA of the CDR3 is TGTGCCAGCAGCTCGAGGACAGTCACAGATACGCAGTATTTT. Its translation: CASSSRTVTDTQYF.

In this sample, this clone turned up a few times. The rearrangement links TRBV9 to TRBJ2-3; unclear D gene. Germline values: CDR1 SGDLS, CDR2 YYNGEE. The V end lost 0 bases, the J end lost 4 bases, and 6 bases lay between the germline ends. The CDR3 runs to 13 residues. CDR3 nucleotides: TGTGCCAGCAGCGTAGCTCGGGCAGATACGCAGTATTTT. It yields the protein CASSVARADTQYF.

This clone was picked up a small number of times. The chain combines TRBV25-1 with TRBJ1-5; TRBD1 matches 7 bases. The length of the CDR3 is 13 residues. J gave up 3 bases and V 8 bases, and 4 bases lay outside the gene matches. Germline values: CDR1 MGHDK, CDR2 SYGVNS. The CDR3 protein is CASQGQYNQPQHF. CDR3 DNA sequence: TGTGCCAGCCAGGGACAGTACAATCAGCCCCAGCATTTT.

This clone was recorded at least ten times. The V call is TRBV6-6, the J call TRBJ2-2; D perhaps matches TRBD2 (5 bases). The CDR3 has 15 residues. Trimming stripped 11 bases from V and 7 bases from J, with 23 bases between. Per the germline V gene, CDR1 is MNHNY and CDR2 is SVGAGI (reference sequence). CDR3 sequence: CASTLGSGWHGELFF. The CDR3 DNA follows: TGTGCCTCCACTTTAGGGTCGGGGTGGCACGGGGAGCTGTTTTTT.

As for this clone: The identical CDR3 is also encoded by other nucleotide sequences in the sample. The V call is TRBV15, the J call TRBJ2-6, with TRBD1 matching over 8 bases. V gave up 2 bases and J gave up 1 base; unmatched junction bases: 10. The CDR3 covers 19 residues. Germline CDR1 LNHNV, CDR2 YYDKDF (reference sequence). The CDR3 DNA follows: TGTGCCACCAGCAGACGGCTCCGGGACAGGATATCTGGGGCCAACGTCCTGACTTTC. Translated, it gives CATSRRLRDRISGANVLTF.

This clone came up many times. The chain recombines TRBV28 with TRBJ2-6; D remains unclear. The CDR3 covers 16 residues. With 3 bases removed from V and 0 bases from J, the gap between germline ends came to 9 bases. The germline CDR1 and CDR2 sequences are MDHEN and SYDVKM. DNA for the CDR3: TGTGCCAGCAGTTTCTTTCGACCCTCTGGGGCCAACGTCCTGACTTTC. This encodes CASSFFRPSGANVLTF.

V and J are TRBV4-2 and TRBJ2-3; D might be TRBD2 (6 bases). V dropped 0 bases and J dropped 6 bases, with 16 bases sitting between them. The germline gives CDR1 LGHNA, CDR2 YNFKEQ. The CDR3 totals 16 residues. CDR3 region: CASSQEFGGTGDTQYF. The CDR3 DNA follows: TGTGCCAGCAGCCAAGAGTTTGGGGGGACTGGGGATACGCAGTATTTT.

There are a few counts of this clone. The chain uses TRBV5-6 and TRBJ2-7; D is uncertain. Germline assignment: CDR1 SGHDT and CDR2 YYEEEE. This CDR3 is built from 14 residues. V was cut by 3 bases and J by 2 bases, with 12 bases left in between. The CDR3 reads CASSSGLSTYEQYF. Here the CDR3 DNA reads TGTGCCAGCAGCTCGGGTCTCAGTACCTACGAGCAGTACTTC.

A few counts support this clone. This chain connects TRBV4-1 to TRBJ2-7; 7 bases match TRBD1. V lost 4 bases to trimming and J lost 2 bases; unmatched junction nucleotides: 2. Per germline, CDR1 MGHRA and CDR2 YSYEKL. This CDR3 is 13 amino acids long. CDR3 residues: CASSLDRPYEQYF. Here the CDR3 DNA reads TGCGCCAGCAGCCTGGACAGGCCCTACGAGCAGTACTTC.

This clone was counted only a few times. The rearrangement uses TRBV7-8 and TRBJ2-1; a weak D match, TRBD2 (6 bases). Trimming left V 6 bases short and J 0 bases short, with 15 bases between. Germline values: CDR1 SGHVS, CDR2 FQNEAQ. This CDR3 comprises 16 residues. This CDR3 is CASRLVGGSSYNEQFF. In DNA, the CDR3 is TGTGCCAGCAGGCTAGTGGGGGGAAGCTCCTACAATGAGCAGTTCTTC.